Listed here is a single TCR beta chain. The protocol was immunoSEQ multiplex PCR, while the TCRdb copy is restricted to in-frame clones and leaves out a portion. The table includes roughly 430,000 clones, roughly 87% detected once. The data were taken from a study of blood T cell repertoires in COVID-19. Across the study: Some COVID-19 samples were acute and others convalescent; all came from the United States, Italy and Spain. PBMCs, B-cell-depleted T cells, or T cells were the source of the cDNA or gDNA that made up the material.

The source material was PBMCs or T cells enriched from blood (not recorded which). The clonotype comes from a woman aged 40 to 50 with acute COVID-19.

This chain's CDR3 is CASSGGQNYNEQFF. Written as DNA, the CDR3 is TGCGCCAGCAGCGGCGGACAAAATTACAATGAGCAGTTCTTC. The chain couples TRBV5-1 to TRBJ2-1, with D perhaps matching TRBD1 (5 bases). This CDR3 has 14 residues. Trimming pared 4 bases from V and 4 bases from J, leaving 12 bases between. The V gene's germline CDR1 is SGHRS and CDR2 YFSETQ.